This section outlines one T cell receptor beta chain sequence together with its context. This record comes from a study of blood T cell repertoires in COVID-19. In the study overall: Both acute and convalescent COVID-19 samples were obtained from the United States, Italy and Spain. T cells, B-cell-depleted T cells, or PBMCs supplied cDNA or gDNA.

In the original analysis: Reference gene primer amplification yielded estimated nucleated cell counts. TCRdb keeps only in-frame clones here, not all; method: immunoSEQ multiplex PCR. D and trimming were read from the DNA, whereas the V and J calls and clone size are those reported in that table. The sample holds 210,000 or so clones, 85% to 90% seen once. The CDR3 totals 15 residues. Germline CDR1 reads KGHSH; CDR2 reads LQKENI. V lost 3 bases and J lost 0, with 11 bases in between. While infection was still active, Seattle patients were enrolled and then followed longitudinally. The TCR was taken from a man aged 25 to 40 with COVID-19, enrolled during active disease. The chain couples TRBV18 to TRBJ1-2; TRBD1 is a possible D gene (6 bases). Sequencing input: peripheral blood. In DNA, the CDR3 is TGTGCCAGCTCACCGACCAGGGGAGCTAACTATGGCTACACCTTC. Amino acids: CASSPTRGANYGYTF.